Presented here are 21 T cell receptor beta chains from one specimen sequenced in a study of blood T cell repertoires in COVID-19. Measured with immunoSEQ multiplex PCR; TCRdb has only the in-frame clones, and not every one. The table lists approximately 85,000 clones, around 90% of them singletons. Sequenced material: peripheral blood. Source of these receptors: a man between 45 and 60 years old with acute or convalescent COVID-19.

The chain carries TRBV15 and TRBJ2-5, with D hard to call. Germline CDR1 LNHNV, CDR2 YYDKDF (reference sequence). The CDR3 contains 15 residues. Trimming removed 3 bases at V and 5 bases at J, with 16 bases between. The CDR3 bases are TGTGCCACCAGCAGTCCAGGCACCGGTGGGGAGACCCAGTACTTC. Translating it yields CATSSPGTGGETQYF.

A single count supports this clone. The chain is built from TRBV19 and TRBJ1-1, with D possibly being TRBD1 (6 bases). The germline V and J ends were trimmed by 10 bases and 10 bases, with 25 bases remaining between them. Germline CDR1 reads LNHDA; CDR2 reads SQIVND (reference sequence). The length of the CDR3 is 14 residues. This CDR3 reads CATTRQGYKDRAFF. For the CDR3, the DNA is TGTGCCACCACACGTCAGGGATATAAGGACAGAGCTTTCTTT.

The V and J genes are TRBV11-3 and TRBJ2-1; 7 bases are shared with TRBD1. Germline CDR1 and CDR2: SGHNT and YENEEA. This CDR3 contains 15 residues. Trimming at V came to 4 bases and at J to 5 bases, leaving 8 bases not matched to a gene. The CDR3 loop is CASSSRQGRDNEQFF. The CDR3 DNA is TGTGCCAGCAGCTCTAGACAGGGTAGGGACAATGAGCAGTTCTTC.

The chain joins TRBV28 to TRBJ1-5, with unresolved D. V was clipped by 9 bases and J by 0 bases, with 12 bases between them. The CDR3 runs to 14 residues. Germline V CDR1 and CDR2: MDHEN, SYDVKM. The CDR3 sequence is CASFPSLSNQPQHF. CDR3 nucleotides: TGTGCCAGTTTCCCCTCCCTTAGCAATCAGCCCCAGCATTTT.

V and J are TRBV5-1 and TRBJ1-2; 9 bases agree with TRBD1. The junction had 7 bases not matched to a gene; V was cut back by 4 bases and J by 9 bases. Per germline, CDR1 SGHRS and CDR2 YFSETQ. The CDR3 is 13 amino acids. CDR3 sequence: CASSKSTGGSYTF. CDR3 nucleotides: TGCGCCAGCAGCAAATCGACAGGGGGTAGCTACACCTTC.

The chain couples TRBV6-4 to TRBJ2-1, with 9 nucleotides matching TRBD2. Looked up from germline, CDR1 is MRHNA and CDR2 is SNTAGT. V dropped 0 bases and J dropped 6; count of bases not matched to a gene: 9. This CDR3 spans 17 amino acids. The CDR3 sequence: CASSDSSTAGGPNEQFF. The DNA of the CDR3 is TGTGCCAGCAGTGACTCGTCCACAGCGGGAGGCCCCAATGAGCAGTTCTTC.

This chain connects TRBV9 to TRBJ1-2; possibly TRBD1 for D (6 bases). The CDR3 runs to 14 residues. Between the trimmed V and J ends, which lost 4 bases and 2 bases, there was a span of 12 bases. The V gene's germline CDR1 is SGDLS and CDR2 YYNGEE. Written as DNA, the CDR3 is TGTGCCAGCAGCACAGCAACAGGGAACTATGGCTACACCTTC. Protein sequence: CASSTATGNYGYTF.

The rearrangement links TRBV6-2 or TRBV6-3 to TRBJ1-1, with D perhaps TRBD1 (6 bases). There are 15 residues in the CDR3. CDR1 is MNHEY and CDR2 is SVGEGT in the germline V gene. The V gene lost 0 bases and the J gene lost 4 bases, with 12 bases spanning the gap. CDR3 loop: CASSYSIAGVTEAFF. In nucleotides, the CDR3 is TGTGCCAGCAGTTACTCGATAGCAGGGGTCACTGAAGCTTTCTTT.

This chain connects TRBV5-8 to TRBJ1-6; no reliable D call. V was pared by 0 bases and J by 9 bases, with 4 bases between. The CDR3 consists of 12 residues. CDR1 and CDR2 (germline): SGHTS, YDEGEE. CDR3 coding DNA: TGTGCCAGCAGCTTGGTAGCTTCACCCCTCCACTTT. This translates into CASSLVASPLHF.

The rearrangement joins TRBV11-2 to TRBJ2-7, with 7 bases fitting TRBD2. The germline V gene has CDR1 SGHAT and CDR2 FQNNGV. The CDR3 consists of 14 residues. Losses at the gene ends were 5 bases for V and 0 bases for J; bases not matched to a gene: 4. The CDR3 protein is CASSNRDYSYEQYF. The CDR3 DNA reads TGTGCCAGCAGCAACCGGGACTACTCCTACGAGCAGTACTTC.

The chain has TRBV28 and TRBJ1-2; the D is unclear. The CDR3 has 12 residues. The germline V and J ends were trimmed by 3 bases and 4 bases, with 6 bases remaining between them. CDR1 is MDHEN and CDR2 is SYDVKM in the germline V gene. CDR3 in amino acids: CASSLSVYGYTF. The DNA of the CDR3 is TGTGCCAGCAGTTTGTCGGTCTATGGCTACACCTTC.

The table lists this clone with a count of one. The J gene is TRBJ2-5, the V gene TRBV7-2, with TRBD2 matching 12 bases. Per germline, CDR1 SGHTA and CDR2 FQGNSA. V was clipped by 5 bases and J by 5 bases; unmatched bases: 12. This CDR3 contains 17 residues. CDR3 nucleotide sequence: TGTGCCAGCAGCGCCGCGCGGGGACTAGCGGGTTACGAGACCCAGTACTTC. The encoded protein is CASSAARGLAGYETQYF.

The chain links TRBV18 to TRBJ2-1, with TRBD2 matching over 8 bases. With 10 bases clipped from V and 7 bases from J, the junction kept 12 bases outside the gene matches. CDR3 length: 14 amino acids. Germline-derived CDR1 and CDR2 are KGHSH and LQKENI. The CDR3 nucleotides read TGTGCCACCCACCGGGGGGGCACTGGGAATGAGCAGTTCTTC. Translating it yields CATHRGGTGNEQFF.

This chain links TRBV4-1 with TRBJ2-3, with 16 bases matching TRBD2. V dropped 0 bases and J dropped 4; count of bases not matched to a gene: 7. The length of the CDR3 is 19 residues. Germline lookup yields CDR1 MGHRA and CDR2 YSYEKL. CDR3 DNA sequence: TGCGCCAGCAGCCAAGACGGCCAGGGACTAGCGGGAGGGGCAGATACGCAGTATTTT. Encoded protein: CASSQDGQGLAGGADTQYF.

This clone was detected once. The CDR3 bases are TGTGCCAGCAGCTTGGGACTAGCGGATACGCAGTATTTT. It codes for CASSLGLADTQYF. This sequence joins TRBV5-6 and TRBJ2-3, with 8 bases identical to TRBD2. This CDR3 has 13 amino acids. Germline CDR1 is SGHDT and CDR2 is YYEEEE. V trimming: 0 bases; J trimming: 6 bases; junction bases outside the gene matches: 0. Based on the CDR3 plus reference TRBV5-6 and TRBJ2-3, the full variable domain is DAGVTQSPTHLIKTRGQQVTLRCSPKSGHDTVSWYQQALGQGPQFIFQYYEEEERQRGNFPDRFSGHQFPNYSSELNVNALLLGDSALYLCASSLGLADTQYFGPGTRLTVL.

The chain couples TRBV29-1 to TRBJ2-7; D possibly corresponds to TRBD1 (6 bases). V was cut by 3 bases and J by 3 bases, with 15 bases left in between. Per the germline V gene, CDR1 is SQVTM and CDR2 is ANQGSEA. CDR3 length equals 14 residues. CDR3 in DNA: TGCAGCGTTGATAGGGGCAGGGGACACTACGAGCAGTACGTC. This sequence encodes CSVDRGRGHYEQYV.

This chain connects TRBV2 to TRBJ2-2; a possible D gene is TRBD1 (6 bases). V lost 6 bases and J 7 bases, leaving 21 bases between the germline ends. The germline V gene has CDR1 SNHLY and CDR2 FYNNEI. The length of the CDR3 is 16 residues. The CDR3 nucleotides are TGTGCCAGCAGACCCACCGGGACATATTCATACGGGGAGCTGTTTTTT. Protein sequence: CASRPTGTYSYGELFF.

The CDR3 sequence is CASSDSGFRIDTQYF. The CDR3 DNA reads as TGCGCCAGCAGTGATTCCGGATTCAGGATAGATACGCAGTATTTT. This sequence joins TRBV10-2 and TRBJ2-3; no reliable D call. The CDR3 consists of 15 residues. Germline CDR1 and CDR2: WSHSY and SAAADI. Trimming took 3 bases from V and 5 from J, leaving 15 bases between them.

V is TRBV7-9 and J is TRBJ2-3; possible D gene TRBD2, 5 bases. CDR1 and CDR2 (germline): SEHNR, FQNEAQ (reference sequence). CDR3 size: 14 residues. The ends were cut back, 8 bases at V and 0 bases at J, with 12 bases in the middle. As DNA, the CDR3 is TGTGCCAGCGGTCGGGGAGCTAGCACAGATACGCAGTATTTT. Protein sequence: CASGRGASTDTQYF.

This clone appeared once. The chain links TRBV11-2 to TRBJ2-1; 8 bases agree with TRBD2. Per the germline V gene, CDR1 is SGHAT and CDR2 is FQNNGV. The CDR3 totals 17 residues. Trimming took 0 bases from V and 0 from J; bases not matched to a gene: 4. The CDR3 here is CASSLDPSGGSYNEQFF. In nucleotides, the CDR3 is TGTGCCAGCAGCTTAGATCCCAGCGGGGGCTCCTACAATGAGCAGTTCTTC.

This CDR3 reads CASSQEDNLNYGYTF. CDR3 DNA: TGCGCCAGCAGCCAAGAAGACAACCTTAACTATGGCTACACCTTC. The chain combines TRBV4-3 with TRBJ1-2; D ambiguous. This CDR3 has 15 residues. The V gene's germline CDR1 is LGHNA and CDR2 YSLEER. V dropped 0 bases and J dropped 1 base, with 9 bases sitting between them.